These 13 T cell receptor beta chains originate from one sample sequenced in a study of early T cells in non-severe SARS-CoV-2 infection. MiXCR, applied by TCRdb to the 5' RACE reads, yields one record per CDR3 protein. Of roughly 97,000 distinct CDR3 sequences listed, approximately 9.9% are singletons. Sequenced material: whole blood, taken at baseline. These receptors were collected from an adult who was a healthcare worker with PCR-confirmed SARS-CoV-2 infection or an uninfected control (not recorded which).

The rearrangement uses TRBV24-1 and TRBJ1-5; 10 bases are shared with TRBD1. The length of the CDR3 is 16 residues. Trimming cost V 5 bases and J 0 bases; bases outside gene matches: 3. Germline values: CDR1 KGHDR, CDR2 SFDVKD. The CDR3: CATSGGTGDSNQPQHF. CDR3 nucleotide sequence: TGTGCCACCAGTGGGGGGACAGGGGATAGCAATCAGCCCCAGCATTTT.

This rearrangement joins TRBV29-1 to TRBJ1-2; a weak D match, TRBD1 (6 bases). The CDR3 is made up of 12 amino acids. Between the trimmed V and J ends, which lost 0 bases and 4 bases, there was a span of 6 bases. The V gene's germline CDR1 is SQVTM and CDR2 ANQGSEA. CDR3 region: CSVEDRGYGYTF. The CDR3 region has the DNA TGCAGCGTTGAAGACAGGGGCTATGGCTACACCTTC.

V gene TRBV11-2 combines with J gene TRBJ1-5; 7 nucleotides align to TRBD1. J was trimmed by 1 base and V by 3 bases; bases with no gene match: 3. Germline CDR1 SGHAT, CDR2 FQNNGV. The length of the CDR3 is 15 residues. As DNA, the CDR3 is TGTGCCAGCAGCTTGGGGACAGCAAGCAATCAGCCCCAGCATTTT. It specifies CASSLGTASNQPQHF.

The chain combines TRBV20-1 with TRBJ2-1, with D uncertain. In germline, CDR1 is DFQATT, CDR2 SNEGSKA (reference sequence). The CDR3 extends over 12 amino acids. Trimming stripped 1 base from V and 10 bases from J, with 11 bases between. This CDR3 reads CSARVAGVEQFF. The CDR3 DNA sequence: TGCAGTGCTAGAGTCGCCGGCGTCGAGCAGTTCTTC.

This rearrangement joins TRBV20-1 to TRBJ2-3; 11 positions match TRBD2. The germline CDR1 and CDR2 sequences are DFQATT and SNEGSKA (reference sequence). The CDR3 extends over 13 amino acids. Trimming removed 4 bases from V and 11 bases from J; junction bases left unmatched: 8. CDR3 sequence: CSATKTSGSGQYF. As DNA, the CDR3 is TGCAGTGCTACTAAAACTAGCGGGAGCGGGCAGTATTTT.

In its sample, this clonotype was seen many times. J is TRBJ2-1 and V is TRBV11-2; no definite D call. With 2 bases removed from V and 6 bases from J, the gap between germline ends came to 2 bases. Looked up from germline, CDR1 is SGHAT and CDR2 is FQNNGV. This CDR3 region has 11 residues. DNA of the CDR3: TGTGCCAGCAGCTTAACCAATGAGCAGTTCTTC. It yields the protein CASSLTNEQFF.

This clonotype showed up just a few times. The chain carries TRBV30 and TRBJ1-1, with 8 bases fitting TRBD1. V lost 8 bases to trimming and J lost 3 bases; unmatched junction nucleotides: 8. The CDR3 loop spans 13 amino acids. The germline V gene has CDR1 GTSNPN and CDR2 SVGIG (reference sequence). The chain's CDR3 is CARSAGGYTEAFF. For the CDR3, the DNA is TGTGCCAGATCCGCAGGGGGCTACACTGAAGCTTTCTTT.

This clonotype came up many times. J is TRBJ2-7 and V is TRBV2; D is possibly TRBD1 (5 bases). CDR1 is SNHLY and CDR2 is FYNNEI in the germline V gene. The CDR3 spans 12 residues. V was shortened by 4 bases and J by 3 bases, with 7 bases between the two germline ends. The CDR3 DNA sequence: TGTGCCAGCAGTGTAGGGGTCTACGAGCAGTACTTC. Protein sequence: CASSVGVYEQYF.

The V call is TRBV9, the J call TRBJ2-7, with TRBD2 identical over 14 bases. After removal of 5 bases from V and 0 bases from J, the junction contained 7 bases not matched to a gene. There are 17 residues in the CDR3. CDR1 and CDR2 (germline): SGDLS, YYNGEE. CDR3 DNA: TGTGCCAGCAGTTCTGGGACTAGCGGGGGTAACTCCTACGAGCAGTACTTC. Protein: CASSSGTSGGNSYEQYF.

The chain has TRBV7-9 and TRBJ2-3; no firm D call. Germline V gene sequence: CDR1 SEHNR, CDR2 FQNEAQ (reference sequence). V lost 5 bases to trimming and J lost 7 bases, with 16 bases between them. The CDR3 extends over 14 amino acids. The CDR3 loop reads CASSLLRETHTQYF. As DNA, the CDR3 is TGTGCCAGCAGCCTCCTGAGAGAGACCCATACGCAGTATTTT.

The chain carries TRBV7-9 and TRBJ2-3; TRBD1 matches at 8 bases. The CDR3 is made up of 15 amino acids. With V trimmed by 1 base and J by 4 bases, 4 bases remained unmatched. CDR1 and CDR2 (germline): SEHNR, FQNEAQ (reference sequence). CDR3 bases: TGTGCCAGCAGCTTAGATGGGACAGGCGCAGATACGCAGTATTTT. The encoded protein is CASSLDGTGADTQYF.

This clonotype was seen at least ten times. The gene calls are TRBV15 and TRBJ2-7, with 8 bases aligning to TRBD2. Losses at the gene ends were 5 bases for V and 4 bases for J; bases not matched to a gene: 13. The CDR3 consists of 16 residues. Germline V CDR1 and CDR2: LNHNV, YYDKDF (reference sequence). The CDR3 loop is CATSPEGRAGAYEQYF. For the CDR3, the DNA is TGTGCCACCAGCCCGGAGGGGCGAGCGGGGGCGTACGAGCAGTACTTC.

This clonotype was detected a few times. This chain uses TRBV6-5 with TRBJ2-7, with D unclear. V lost 8 bases and J lost 7, with 9 bases in between. The length of the CDR3 is 10 residues. The V gene's germline CDR1 is MNHEY and CDR2 SVGAGI. CDR3 nucleotides: TGTGCCAGCGGAGCTAGTGAGCAGTACTTC. Translation: CASGASEQYF.